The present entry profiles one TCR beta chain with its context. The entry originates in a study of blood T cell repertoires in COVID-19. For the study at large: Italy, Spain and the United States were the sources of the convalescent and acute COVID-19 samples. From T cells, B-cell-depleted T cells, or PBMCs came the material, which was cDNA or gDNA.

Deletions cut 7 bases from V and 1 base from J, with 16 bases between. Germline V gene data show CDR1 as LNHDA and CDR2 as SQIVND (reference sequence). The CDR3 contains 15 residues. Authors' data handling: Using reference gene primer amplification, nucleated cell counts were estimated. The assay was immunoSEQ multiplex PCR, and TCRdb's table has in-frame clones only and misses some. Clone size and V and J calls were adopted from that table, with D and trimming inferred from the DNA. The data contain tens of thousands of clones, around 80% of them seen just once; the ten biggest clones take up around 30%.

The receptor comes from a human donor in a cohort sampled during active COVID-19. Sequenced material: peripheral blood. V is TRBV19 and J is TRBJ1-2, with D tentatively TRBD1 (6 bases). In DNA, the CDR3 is TGTGCCAGTACCCTAAGGGGGTTTTTTAACTATGGCTACACCTTC. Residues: CASTLRGFFNYGYTF. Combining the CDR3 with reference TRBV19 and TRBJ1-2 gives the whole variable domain DGGITQSPKYLFRKEGQNVTLSCEQNLNHDAMYWYRQDPGQGLRLIYYSQIVNDFQKGDIAEGYSVSREKKESFPLTVTSAQKNPTAFYLCASTLRGFFNYGYTFGSGTRLTVV.